This T cell receptor beta chain emerged from a study of T cell responses to AZD1222 COVID-19 vaccine. Analyses pooled second doses at about 4 or about 12 weeks. The germline V gene has CDR1 SGHTA and CDR2 FQGNSA. This CDR3 comprises 13 residues. J gave up 5 bases and V 5 bases, and 2 bases lay outside the gene matches. Findings and caveats of the study: White British donors predominated, females outnumbered males, and clonal diversity was possibly underestimated. Baseline seropositivity occurred in only 5 to 7 AZD1222 recipients. The study found vaccine-associated CD4 TCRs spanning spike, dominant at 160-218 and 743-854.

This table comes from immunoSEQ multiplex PCR, and its TCRdb copy is limited to in-frame clones, with some not included. Of about 100,000 clones listed, over 75% are singletons. Note on this clone: Its antigen is not identified.

This sample comprised peripheral blood, obtained 28 days after the second AZD1222 dose. The chain has TRBV7-2 and TRBJ1-5; 8 nucleotides line up with TRBD1. This clonotype was sampled from an adult who received the AZD1222 COVID-19 vaccine. DNA of the CDR3: TGTGCCAGCAGCCCGACAGGGGATCAGCCCCAGCATTTT. Protein sequence: CASSPTGDQPQHF.